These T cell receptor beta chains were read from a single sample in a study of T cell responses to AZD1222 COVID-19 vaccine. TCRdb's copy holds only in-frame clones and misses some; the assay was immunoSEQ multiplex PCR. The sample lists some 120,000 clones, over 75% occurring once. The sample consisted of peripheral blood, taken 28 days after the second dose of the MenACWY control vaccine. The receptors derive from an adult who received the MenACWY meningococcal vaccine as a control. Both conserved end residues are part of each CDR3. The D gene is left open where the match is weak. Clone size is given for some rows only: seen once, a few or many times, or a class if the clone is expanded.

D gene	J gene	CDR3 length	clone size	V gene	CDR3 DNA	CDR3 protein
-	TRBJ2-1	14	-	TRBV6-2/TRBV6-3	TGTGCCAGCAGTTTCGAGGGACCTGCGGGGGAGCAGTTCTTC	CASSFEGPAGEQFF
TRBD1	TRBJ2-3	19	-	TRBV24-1	TGTGCCACCAGTGATTGGACGGACAAGACAGGGTTGTCCACAGATACGCAGTATTTT	CATSDWTDKTGLSTDTQYF
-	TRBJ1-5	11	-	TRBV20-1	TGCAGTGCTAGTGTCGGTCAGCCCCAGCATTTT	CSASVGQPQHF
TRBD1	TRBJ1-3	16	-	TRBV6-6	TGTGCCAGCAGTTACCTCAGGGGGGGCTCTGGAAACACCATATATTTT	CASSYLRGGSGNTIYF
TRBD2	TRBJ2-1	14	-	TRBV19	TGTGCCAGTACCGGGGGGTACTCCTACAATGAGCAGTTCTTC	CASTGGYSYNEQFF
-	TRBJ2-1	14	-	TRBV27	TGTGCCAGCTCTTCCGACAGCTCCTACAATGAGCAGTTCTTC	CASSSDSSYNEQFF
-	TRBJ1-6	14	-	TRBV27	TGTGCCAGCAGTTCCACAGCGTATAATTCACCCCTCCACTTT	CASSSTAYNSPLHF
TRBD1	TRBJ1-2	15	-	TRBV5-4	TGTGCCAGCAGCAAACAGACAGGGGGTAGTCTTGGCTACACCTTC	CASSKQTGGSLGYTF
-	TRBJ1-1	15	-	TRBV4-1	TGCGCCAGCAGCCAAGGATCAGAGGGAGGCACTGAAGCTTTCTTT	CASSQGSEGGTEAFF
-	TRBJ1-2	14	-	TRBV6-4	TGTGCCAGCAGTGAAGGAGGTTCGGGCTATGGCTACACCTTC	CASSEGGSGYGYTF
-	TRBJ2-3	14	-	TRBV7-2	TGTGCCAGCAGCTTATCGCGGGCCACAGATACGCAGTATTTT	CASSLSRATDTQYF
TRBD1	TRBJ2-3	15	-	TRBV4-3	TGCGCCAGCAGCCAACGGGACAGGGGGACAGATACGCAGTATTTT	CASSQRDRGTDTQYF
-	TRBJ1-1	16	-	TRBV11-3	TGTGCCAGCAGCTCGGATGTACGAGACATATACACTGAAGCTTTCTTT	CASSSDVRDIYTEAFF
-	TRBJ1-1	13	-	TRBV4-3	TGCGCCAGCAGCCAAGTCCGTTACACTGAAGCTTTCTTT	CASSQVRYTEAFF
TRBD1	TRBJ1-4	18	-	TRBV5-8	TGTGCCAGCACCCTCCGGGACAGGGACTACCCGACCGGTGAAAAACTGTTTTTT	CASTLRDRDYPTGEKLFF
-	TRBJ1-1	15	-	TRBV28	TGTGCCAGCAGTCCATCAGACCGGCTGAACACTGAAGCTTTCTTT	CASSPSDRLNTEAFF
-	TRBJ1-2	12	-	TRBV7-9	TGTGCCAGCAGCTTACTACGGGATGGCTACACCTTC	CASSLLRDGYTF
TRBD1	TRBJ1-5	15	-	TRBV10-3	TGTGCCATCAGTGGGGTGGGACAGGTCACCCAGCCCCAGCATTTT	CAISGVGQVTQPQHF
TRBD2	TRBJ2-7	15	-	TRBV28	TGTGCCAGCAAGGGTATCGGGACTAGCGGGTACGAGCAGTACTTC	CASKGIGTSGYEQYF
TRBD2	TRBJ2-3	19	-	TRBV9	TGTGCCAGCAGCGTAGCTACCGGGACTAGCGGAGGATACACAGATACGCAGTATTTT	CASSVATGTSGGYTDTQYF
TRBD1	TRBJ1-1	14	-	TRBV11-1	TGTGCCAGCAGCTTAGGCAGGGGGTCCACTGAAGCTTTCTTT	CASSLGRGSTEAFF
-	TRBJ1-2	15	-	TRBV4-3	TGCGCCAGCAGCCAAGTGGAGGGTTCTCCCTATGGCTACACCTTC	CASSQVEGSPYGYTF
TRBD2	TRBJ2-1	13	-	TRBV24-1	TGTGCCACCAGTGAACCCGGGGGGAATGAGCAGTTCTTC	CATSEPGGNEQFF
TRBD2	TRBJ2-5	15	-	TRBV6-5	TGTGCCAGCAGTTCGCTAGCGGGAGTCTACGAGACCCAGTACTTC	CASSSLAGVYETQYF
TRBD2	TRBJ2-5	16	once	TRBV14	TGTGCCAGCAGCCAAGATCGGGGACTAGTCCAAGAGACCCAGTACTTC	CASSQDRGLVQETQYF
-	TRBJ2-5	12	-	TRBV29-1	TGCAGCGTCAAGCAGGGGCGGGAGACCCAGTACTTC	CSVKQGRETQYF
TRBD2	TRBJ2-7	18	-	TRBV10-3	TGTGCCATCAGTGGACCGGGACTAGCGGGAGGGCCCACCTACGAGCAGTACTTC	CAISGPGLAGGPTYEQYF
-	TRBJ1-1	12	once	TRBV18	TGTGCCAGCTCACCGAGAAACACTGAAGCTTTCTTT	CASSPRNTEAFF
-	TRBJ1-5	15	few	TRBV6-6	TGTGCCAGCAGTTACGCTGACAGCAATAATCAGCCCCAGCATTTT	CASSYADSNNQPQHF
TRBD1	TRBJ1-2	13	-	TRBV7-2	TGTGCCAGCAGACCGGACAGGCAGTTTGGCTACACCTTC	CASRPDRQFGYTF
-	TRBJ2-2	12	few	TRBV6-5	TGTGCCAGCAATGGCATCTCCGGGGAGCTGTTTTTT	CASNGISGELFF
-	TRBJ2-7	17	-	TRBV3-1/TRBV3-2	TGTGCCAGCAGCCAACCAATAATTGGGGGAATTATCCACGAGCAGTACTTC	CASSQPIIGGIIHEQYF
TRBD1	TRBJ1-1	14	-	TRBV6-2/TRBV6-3	TGTGCCAGCAGTGACCGACAGGGACTCTTTGAAGCTTTCTTT	CASSDRQGLFEAFF
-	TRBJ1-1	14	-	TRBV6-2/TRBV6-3	TGTGCCAGCAGTTATTGGGACGTTGACACTGAAGCTTTCTTT	CASSYWDVDTEAFF
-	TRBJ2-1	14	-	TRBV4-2	TGTGCCAGCAGCCCACTTCTGGGGTTAGGTGAGCAGTTCTTC	CASSPLLGLGEQFF